Sequencing of this T cell receptor (beta chain) was carried out in a study of blood T cell repertoires in COVID-19. Study summary: Both acute and convalescent COVID-19 samples were obtained from the United States, Italy and Spain. The cDNA or gDNA used as material had been derived from T cells, B-cell-depleted T cells, or PBMCs.

This clone has ten or more counts. In the source study's methods: The assay estimated nucleated cells by amplifying reference gene primers. The data were produced by immunoSEQ multiplex PCR, yet TCRdb's version contains in-frame clones alone and is incomplete. V and J calls and clone size follow that table, whereas D and trimming were derived from the DNA. Found here are about 150,000 clones, about nine tenths of them singletons; the top ten hold about 4.6%. Looked up from germline, CDR1 is SGHAT and CDR2 is FQNNGV. The CDR3 contains 13 residues. V shed 1 base and J shed 3 bases, with 7 bases lying between them.

The sample was peripheral blood. The chain carries TRBV11-2 and TRBJ2-7; no clear D. The TCR originated in a woman aged 55 to 70 with active or convalescent COVID-19. CDR3 DNA: TGTGCCAGCAGCTTAGTACAGAGCTACGAGCAGTACTTC. The encoded protein is CASSLVQSYEQYF.